A selection of T cell receptor beta chains follows, all from one sample in a study of T cell changes during pregnancy in multiple sclerosis. The data were produced by immunoSEQ multiplex PCR, yet TCRdb's version contains in-frame clones alone and is incomplete. The sample has some 57,000 clones, 91% seen once; the top ten hold almost 0.5%. The sequencing used CD4+ T cells from peripheral blood mononuclear cells, collected after pregnancy. The receptors shown here come from a female donor in good health, enrolled as a control in a pregnancy study. Each CDR3 is given with its conserved first and last residue. The D gene is left open where the match is weak. Clone size, where shown, is once, few, many, or a class for clones that have expanded.

D gene	V gene	clone size	J gene	CDR3 DNA	CDR3 protein
TRBD1	TRBV5-6	-	TRBJ1-2	TGTGCCAGCAGCCAAAGGACAGGGTGGGACTATGGCTACACCTTC	CASSQRTGWDYGYTF
-	TRBV7-9	-	TRBJ2-3	TGTGCCAGCAGCTTCGATCGCGAACGCACAGATACGCAGTATTTT	CASSFDRERTDTQYF
TRBD2	TRBV6-5	once	TRBJ2-2	TGTGCCAGCAGTTTATTAGCGGGGCGTAGCACCGGGGAGCTGTTTTTT	CASSLLAGRSTGELFF
TRBD2	TRBV7-2	-	TRBJ2-7	TGTGCCAGCAGTTATAGCGGGGGGACCTACGAGCAGTACTTC	CASSYSGGTYEQYF
-	TRBV30	-	TRBJ1-1	TGTGCCTGGGGCCCAGGGTATACTGAAGCTTTCTTT	CAWGPGYTEAFF
TRBD2	TRBV7-3	-	TRBJ2-1	TGTGCCAGCAGCTTGCAGGGCCGGGGGGGCTCCTACAATGAGCAGTTCTTC	CASSLQGRGGSYNEQFF
-	TRBV4-3	-	TRBJ2-7	TGCGCCAGCAGCCAAGATCGCGGAGCCTACGAGCAGTACTTC	CASSQDRGAYEQYF
TRBD1	TRBV4-2	-	TRBJ1-4	TGTGCCAGTAACCCATCGGGACAGGGAAATGAAAAACTGTTTTTT	CASNPSGQGNEKLFF
-	TRBV6-4	-	TRBJ1-1	TGTGCCAGCAGTGTTACGACAGGCGCGGCTGAAGCTTTCTTT	CASSVTTGAAEAFF
-	TRBV11-2	-	TRBJ2-3	TGTGCCAGCAGCTTAGAGTCAGGGGTGGCAGATACGCAGTATTTT	CASSLESGVADTQYF
-	TRBV11-3	-	TRBJ2-3	TGTGCCAGCAGCTTATTCAGGAACACAGATACGCAGTATTTT	CASSLFRNTDTQYF
TRBD1	TRBV30	-	TRBJ1-4	TGTGCCTGGAGTGTGGGACAGGCTAATGAAAAACTGTTTTTT	CAWSVGQANEKLFF
-	TRBV5-1	-	TRBJ1-5	TGCGCCAGCAGCATGGACGGGAACAATCAGCCCCAGCATTTT	CASSMDGNNQPQHF
TRBD1	TRBV2	-	TRBJ1-1	TGTGCCAGCAGTCAGGGGGCTGTAATGAACACTGAAGCTTTCTTT	CASSQGAVMNTEAFF
-	TRBV29-1	-	TRBJ1-5	TGCAGCGTTGCTGGGGCTAGCAATCAGCCCCAGCATTTT	CSVAGASNQPQHF
-	TRBV18	-	TRBJ1-5	TGTGCCAGCTCCCCAACGGGGGGTCAGCCCCAGCATTTT	CASSPTGGQPQHF
-	TRBV5-4	-	TRBJ1-1	TGTGCCAGCAGCTTCAGAGGGGGCACTGAAGCTTTCTTT	CASSFRGGTEAFF
-	TRBV11-1	-	TRBJ1-2	TGTGCCAGCAGCTTGGACACGGGCAACGGCCGTGGCTACACCTTC	CASSLDTGNGRGYTF
TRBD1	TRBV11-3	-	TRBJ1-6	TGTGCCAGCTGCCTTGGGACAGGGGATTCACCCCTCCACTTT	CASCLGTGDSPLHF
-	TRBV27	once	TRBJ2-7	TGTGCCAGCAGTCCCGCAAGGATGAGGGAGCAGTACTTC	CASSPARMREQYF
-	TRBV5-1	-	TRBJ2-2	TGCGCCAGCAGCTTGGGACAGGCCATGAATGCCGGGGAGCTGTTTTTT	CASSLGQAMNAGELFF
TRBD1	TRBV6-1	-	TRBJ2-7	TGTGCCAGCAGTGGACAGGGGTCCTACGAGCAGTACTTC	CASSGQGSYEQYF
TRBD2	TRBV6-1	-	TRBJ2-3	TGTGCCAGCAGTGAACCTAGCGGGGGAGTTACAGATACGCAGTATTTT	CASSEPSGGVTDTQYF
TRBD2	TRBV10-3	-	TRBJ2-7	TGTGCCATCAGACCCGGTGGCGGGGGCTACGAGCAGTACTTC	CAIRPGGGGYEQYF
-	TRBV7-2	-	TRBJ1-2	TGTGCCAGCAGTTCAGGGAGGAACTATGGCTACACCTTC	CASSSGRNYGYTF
-	TRBV5-8	-	TRBJ2-1	TGTGCCAGCGGGTCCGGGGGGCCGTTCTTC	CASGSGGPFF
TRBD1	TRBV7-2	-	TRBJ1-5	TGTGCCAGCAGCTACCGGACAGGGGGCGATCAGCCCCAGCATTTT	CASSYRTGGDQPQHF
TRBD2	TRBV5-6	once	TRBJ2-5	TGTGCCAGCAGCTCCTTCGGGGGGGAAGAGGAAGAGACCCAGTACTTC	CASSSFGGEEEETQYF
-	TRBV9	-	TRBJ1-1	TGTGCCAGCAGCGGGGCAGGGGCGAACACTGAAGCTTTCTTT	CASSGAGANTEAFF
TRBD1	TRBV11-3	-	TRBJ2-3	TGTGCCAGCAGCTCCGAACAGGGGGATACGCAGTATTTT	CASSSEQGDTQYF
TRBD2	TRBV6-1	-	TRBJ2-7	TGTGCCAGCAGTGGGGGACTAGCGGGGAAGTACGAGCAGTACTTC	CASSGGLAGKYEQYF
TRBD1	TRBV7-2	-	TRBJ1-2	TGTGCCAGCAGCTTCAAACAGGGGGCCTATGGCTACACCTTC	CASSFKQGAYGYTF
-	TRBV2	few	TRBJ1-6	TGTGCCAGCAGTGAGTTCAGGGTACGATCCTATAATTCACCCCTCCACTTT	CASSEFRVRSYNSPLHF
-	TRBV5-1	-	TRBJ1-1	TGCGCCAGCAGCTCTCAGGGGATGAACACTGAAGCTTTCTTT	CASSSQGMNTEAFF
TRBD2	TRBV7-3	-	TRBJ2-3	TGTGCCAGCAGCCCGCGACTAGCGGGGGGCACAGATACGCAGTATTTT	CASSPRLAGGTDTQYF
TRBD1	TRBV9	-	TRBJ2-6	TGTGGCGTATGGGACAGCTACTCTGGGGCCAACGTCCTGACTTTC	CGVWDSYSGANVLTF
TRBD1	TRBV5-6	-	TRBJ2-7	TGTGCCAGCAGCTTGGGGCAGGGGGAATTATACGAGCAGTACTTC	CASSLGQGELYEQYF
-	TRBV7-2	-	TRBJ1-3	TGTGCCAGCAGCTTAGAGCTGGGAGGTGGAAACACCATATATTTT	CASSLELGGGNTIYF
-	TRBV7-6	-	TRBJ1-1	TGTGCCAGCAGCTCCGACAGGAACACTGAAGCTTTCTTT	CASSSDRNTEAFF
-	TRBV6-5	-	TRBJ2-5	TGTGCCAGCAGACCACCCCAGGGCCTCGGAGAGACCCAGTACTTC	CASRPPQGLGETQYF
TRBD2	TRBV10-3	-	TRBJ2-2	TGTGCCATCAGTGAGACTAGCGGGGGGAGGAACACCGGGGAGCTGTTTTTT	CAISETSGGRNTGELFF
TRBD1	TRBV30	-	TRBJ1-2	TGTGCCTTCAAACGCCGGGACAGGGGATATGGCTACACCTTC	CAFKRRDRGYGYTF
TRBD2	TRBV9	-	TRBJ2-1	TGTGCCAGCAGCGGTAGCGGGGGGGCCCACAATGAGCAGTTCTTC	CASSGSGGAHNEQFF
-	TRBV19	-	TRBJ2-7	TGTGCCAGTAGTATCGAAAGACACAGGAACTCCTACGAGCAGTACTTC	CASSIERHRNSYEQYF
-	TRBV4-3	-	TRBJ1-3	TGCGCCAGCAGCCAAGCCCCTCCGGGACACAGCTCTGGAAACACCATATATTTT	CASSQAPPGHSSGNTIYF
TRBD1	TRBV7-9	-	TRBJ1-1	TGTGCCAGCAGCTTAGGGGGACCGGGACAGAGATTGAACACTGAAGCTTTCTTT	CASSLGGPGQRLNTEAFF
TRBD2	TRBV5-1	-	TRBJ2-5	TGCGCCAGCAGCCCGGGACGACTAGCGGGGGGGGAAGAGACCCAGTACTTC	CASSPGRLAGGEETQYF
-	TRBV19	-	TRBJ2-7	TGTGCCAGTCACATTCGGGGAGCGAGTTGCGAGCAGTACTTC	CASHIRGASCEQYF
-	TRBV4-2	-	TRBJ1-4	TGTGCCAGCAGCCAAAACGCGGGACGGAGGAATGAAAAACTGTTTTTT	CASSQNAGRRNEKLFF
-	TRBV4-2	-	TRBJ2-5	TGTGCCAGCAGCCAAGACAGGGGAGAGACCCAGTACTTC	CASSQDRGETQYF
-	TRBV9	-	TRBJ2-2	TGTGCCAGCAGCGTAGGAACGGGGGGCCTCACCGGGGAGCTGTTTTTT	CASSVGTGGLTGELFF
TRBD1	TRBV29-1	-	TRBJ2-3	TGCAGCGTTGCCGTTACAGGGGGCGGGAGCACAGATACGCAGTATTTT	CSVAVTGGGSTDTQYF
-	TRBV11-2	-	TRBJ2-7	TGTGCCAGCAGCTTACAGTCCTACGAGCAGTACTTC	CASSLQSYEQYF
-	TRBV19	-	TRBJ1-2	TGTGCCAGTAGTACCCTGACAGCTAGCTATGGCTACACCTTC	CASSTLTASYGYTF
-	TRBV5-1	-	TRBJ2-7	TGCGCCAGCAGCCTGGCTGAGTCGTCTTACGAGCAGTACTTC	CASSLAESSYEQYF